This T cell receptor beta chain derives from a study of CD8 T cells in Susac syndrome (dated by TCRdb to the late 2010s). The study in broad terms: Of the Susac syndrome patients who were sequenced, 8 or 9 were in clinical remission while six had clinically active disease. At the time of blood withdrawal, Susac syndrome patients were either therapy-naive, taking corticosteroids (with some also receiving IVIg), or on IVIg alone. Repertoire sequencing was used to test whether CD8+ T cell activation and differentiation in Susac syndrome was antigen driven. CD8+ T cell repertoire clonality was compared between more than 9 healthy donors, approximately 14 Susac syndrome patients and fewer than 19 multiple sclerosis patients.

High-throughput TCR beta sequencing profiled peripheral blood CD8+ and CD4+ T cells from healthy donors, Susac syndrome patients and multiple sclerosis patients. Susac syndrome patients met recently defined diagnostic criteria for definite or probable disease. Bulk CD8+ and CD4+ T cells were purified by magnetic negative isolation, whereas CD8+ TEMRA cells were enriched by FACS. Blood was collected in EDTA tubes and processed within 24 hours, with PBMCs isolated through density gradient centrifugation. PBMCs intended for TCR sequencing were frozen in liquid nitrogen and were later thawed in a 37 degrees C water bath. A purity of at least 90% was achieved for sorted or isolated CD4+, CD8+ and CD8+ TEMRA cells. General conclusions and limits of the study: Clonal expansion was observed in Susac syndrome CD8+ repertoires, with the highest expansion in CD8+ TEMRA cells and greater expansion in clinically active than in remitting patients. Looking at Susac-specific public clones, the researchers identified over 15 in the total CD8+ repertoire and roughly 5 in the CD8+ TEMRA repertoire. The study acknowledged that relatively few individuals were included in the TCR sequencing and HLA analysis.

RNA was extracted with the RNeasy kit and roughly 0.45 to 1 ug was reverse transcribed using random hexamers. The immunoSEQ multiplex PCR assay, covering 54 Vbeta and 13 Jbeta segments, was used to amplify TCR beta CDR3 regions. PCR amplification bias was corrected using a synthetic template baseline for primer optimization and computational correction. On the study's bioinformatics: Reads were annotated to V, D and J genes per IMGT and analyzed with immunoSEQ Analyzer, keeping only productive sequences. Clonality was computed as one minus Shannon entropy normalized by log2 of the number of productive unique sequences. Public and private clones were assessed among the 100 most prevalent clones of each patient and control. A clone was defined as Susac-specific if it was absent from the healthy and MS cohorts, from 1052 published viral clones and from other ImmuneACCESS disease sequences. TCRdb trimmed the raw reads at Q25, called clones with MiXCR and kept productive beta chains. Every distinct CDR3 protein forms one entry, paired with its most common genes and DNA. The V and J calls come from TCRdb's annotation, not from the publication. The sample yields tens of thousands of distinct CDR3 sequences; 94% were counted once. About 0.48% of the sample rests with the top ten.

CDR1 and CDR2 were assigned from the germline V gene as SGHTA and FQGTGA. Including the terminal cysteine and phenylalanine, the CDR3 comprises 15 residues. This entry keeps only the CDR3 DNA: 45 bases, framed from base 1. V is pruned by 5 bases and J by 4 bases, leaving 7 bases of the junction without a gene match. As for this clonotype: The clone's antigen remains unknown. No base quality information exists; no much larger clone differs at one position.

The sample taken for sequencing was CD8+ T cells from PBMCs. The origin of this receptor is a human donor with Susac syndrome. The rearranged segments are TRBV7-3 and TRBJ2-3; 9 bases in between match TRBD1. The CDR3 loop reads CASSRGQGQADTQYF. Here is the DNA: TGTGCCAGCAGCCGTGGACAGGGGCAAGCAGATACGCAGTATTTT.